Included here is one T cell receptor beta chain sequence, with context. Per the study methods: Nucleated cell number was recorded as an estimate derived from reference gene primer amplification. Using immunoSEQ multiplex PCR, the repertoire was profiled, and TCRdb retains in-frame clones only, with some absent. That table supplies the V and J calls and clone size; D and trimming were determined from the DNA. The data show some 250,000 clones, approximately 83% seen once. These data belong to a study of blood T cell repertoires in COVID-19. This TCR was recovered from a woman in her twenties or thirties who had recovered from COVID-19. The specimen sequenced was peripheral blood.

This CDR3 reads CASSLNRAGANVLTF. The CDR3 bases are TGTGCCAGCAGCTTGAACCGGGCTGGGGCCAACGTCCTGACTTTC. The chain couples TRBV7-9 to TRBJ2-6; no clear D. The CDR3 covers 15 residues. CDR1 SEHNR and CDR2 FQNEAQ come from the germline V gene (reference sequence). Deletions cut 3 bases from V and 2 bases from J, with 8 bases between.